The clone carrying this T cell receptor (beta chain) has only a few counts. Under the authors' procedure: How many nucleated cells were present was estimated from reference gene primer amplification. Only in-frame clones appear in the TCRdb table, and some are missing; sequencing was by immunoSEQ multiplex PCR. Clone size and V and J calls were adopted from that table, with D and trimming inferred from the DNA. The table records about 87,000 clones, over 70% of them present only once. This CDR3 contains 16 residues. Germline assignment: CDR1 SGHAT and CDR2 FQDESV (reference sequence). The junction had 4 bases not matched to a gene; V was cut back by 5 bases and J by 0 bases. These data come from a study of blood T cell repertoires in COVID-19. Turning to the study itself: Material from acute and convalescent COVID-19 was sourced from the United States, Italy and Spain. PBMCs, B-cell-depleted T cells, or T cells were the source of the cDNA or gDNA that made up the material.

The sample was peripheral blood. This clonotype was obtained from a man older than 75 with acute or convalescent COVID-19. V and J are TRBV11-1 and TRBJ1-6; TRBD1 aligns across 7 bases. In nucleotides, the CDR3 is TGTGCCAGCAGCCAGGGACAGAGCTCCTATAATTCACCCCTCCACTTT. Encoded protein: CASSQGQSSYNSPLHF.